This T cell receptor (beta chain) emerged from a study of blood T cell repertoires in COVID-19. Study in general: Sites across the United States, Italy and Spain contributed samples from acute and convalescent COVID-19. PBMCs, B-cell-depleted T cells, or T cells were the source of the cDNA or gDNA that made up the material.

The J segment lost 6 bases and the V segment lost 4 bases, leaving 6 bases of the junction unmatched. The CDR3 is 15 residues long. Germline V gene sequence: CDR1 KGHSH, CDR2 LQKENI. In the original workflow: Reference gene primer amplification gave nucleated cell count estimates. Assay: immunoSEQ multiplex PCR; the TCRdb copy retains only in-frame clones and omits some. That table is the source of V, J and clone size, and D and trimming were worked out from the DNA. The repertoire holds 240,000 or so clones, with about 84% as singletons. The sequence was collected from a man older than 75 with acute or convalescent COVID-19. Sequencing input: peripheral blood. The V call is TRBV18, the J call TRBJ1-5, with TRBD1 matching 10 bases. The CDR3 is CASSHGTGVGQPQHF. DNA of the CDR3: TGTGCCAGCTCACACGGGACAGGGGTCGGTCAGCCCCAGCATTTT.